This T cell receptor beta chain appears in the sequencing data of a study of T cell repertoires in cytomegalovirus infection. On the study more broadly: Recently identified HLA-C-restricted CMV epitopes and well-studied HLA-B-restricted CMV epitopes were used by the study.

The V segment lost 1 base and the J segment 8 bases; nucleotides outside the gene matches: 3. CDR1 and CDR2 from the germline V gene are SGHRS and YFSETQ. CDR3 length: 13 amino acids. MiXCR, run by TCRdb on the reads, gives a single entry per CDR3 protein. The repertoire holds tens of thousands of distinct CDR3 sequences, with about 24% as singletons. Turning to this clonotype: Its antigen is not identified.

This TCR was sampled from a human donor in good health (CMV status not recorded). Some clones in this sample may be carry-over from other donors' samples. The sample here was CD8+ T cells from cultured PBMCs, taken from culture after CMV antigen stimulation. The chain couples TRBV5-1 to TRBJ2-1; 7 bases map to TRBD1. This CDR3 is CASSLRQGHEQFF. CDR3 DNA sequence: TGCGCCAGCAGCTTGCGACAGGGCCATGAGCAGTTCTTC.